This T cell receptor (beta chain) was sequenced during a study of identical twins. General observations from the study: Twins' surplus sharing was weaker for beta out-of-frame sequences. Insertions were fewer in abundant cord blood beta clonotypes, whereas memory repertoires showed none of this pattern. Recombination models fit unrelated individuals' TCR alpha sharing but underestimated twins'.

Template switching (which added a universal primer site) was used, and cDNA carried unique molecular identifiers. Each CDR3 protein gets one entry after TCRdb re-called the 5' RACE reads with MiXCR. The sample has about 150,000 distinct CDR3 sequences; around 3.5% are singletons. In its sample, this clonotype was seen many times. The antigen is not known. The length of the CDR3 is 12 residues. V lost 3 bases to trimming and J lost 8 bases, with 10 bases between them. This rearrangement joins TRBV12-3 or TRBV12-4 to TRBJ1-2; D is undetermined. The clonotype was recovered from a man younger than 35 in good health. The specimen was memory T cells sorted from blood. In nucleotides, the CDR3 is TGTGCCAGCAGTTTGTCTATGAACGGCTACACCTTC. Its translation: CASSLSMNGYTF.